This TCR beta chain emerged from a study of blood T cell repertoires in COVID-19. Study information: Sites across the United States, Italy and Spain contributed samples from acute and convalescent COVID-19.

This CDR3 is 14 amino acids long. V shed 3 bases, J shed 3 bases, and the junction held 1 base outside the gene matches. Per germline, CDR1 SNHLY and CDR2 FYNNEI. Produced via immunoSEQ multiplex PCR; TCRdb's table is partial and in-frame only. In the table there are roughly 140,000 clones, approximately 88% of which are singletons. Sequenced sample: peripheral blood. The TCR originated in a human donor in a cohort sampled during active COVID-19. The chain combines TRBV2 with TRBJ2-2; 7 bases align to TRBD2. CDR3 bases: TGTGCCAGCAGTGAGGGGGGGGACACCGGGGAGCTGTTTTTT. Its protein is CASSEGGDTGELFF.